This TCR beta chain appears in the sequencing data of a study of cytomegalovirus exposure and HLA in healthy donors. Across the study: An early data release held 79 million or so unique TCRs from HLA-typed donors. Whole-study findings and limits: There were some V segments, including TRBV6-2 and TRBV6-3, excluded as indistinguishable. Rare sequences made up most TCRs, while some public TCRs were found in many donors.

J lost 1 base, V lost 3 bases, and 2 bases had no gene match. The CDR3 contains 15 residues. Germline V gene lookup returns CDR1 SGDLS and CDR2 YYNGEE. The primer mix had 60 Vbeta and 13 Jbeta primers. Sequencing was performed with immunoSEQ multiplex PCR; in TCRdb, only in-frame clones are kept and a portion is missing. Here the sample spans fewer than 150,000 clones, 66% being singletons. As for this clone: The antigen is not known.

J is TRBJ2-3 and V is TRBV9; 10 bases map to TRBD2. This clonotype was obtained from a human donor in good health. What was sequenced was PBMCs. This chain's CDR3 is CASSAGTSGTDTQYF. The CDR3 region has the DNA TGTGCCAGCAGCGCCGGGACTAGCGGCACAGATACGCAGTATTTT.